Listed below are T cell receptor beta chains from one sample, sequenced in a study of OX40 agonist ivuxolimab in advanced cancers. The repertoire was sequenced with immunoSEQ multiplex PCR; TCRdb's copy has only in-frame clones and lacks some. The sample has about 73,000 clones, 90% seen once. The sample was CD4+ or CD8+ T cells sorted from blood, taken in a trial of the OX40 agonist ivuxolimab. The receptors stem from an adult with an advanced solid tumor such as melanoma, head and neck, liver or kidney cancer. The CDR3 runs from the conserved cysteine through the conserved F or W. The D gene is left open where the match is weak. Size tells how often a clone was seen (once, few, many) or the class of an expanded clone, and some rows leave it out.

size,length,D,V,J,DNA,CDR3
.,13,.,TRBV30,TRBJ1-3,TGTGCCTGGAGGCAGGTGATCGGAAACACCATATATTTT,CAWRQVIGNTIYF
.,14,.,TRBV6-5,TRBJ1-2,TGTGCCAGCAGTTACTCGCCCTCTGTCCCGGGACGGACCTTC,CASSYSPSVPGRTF
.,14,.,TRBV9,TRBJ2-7,TGTGCCAGCAGCGTAGGGCCAGGATCCTACGAGCAGTACTTC,CASSVGPGSYEQYF
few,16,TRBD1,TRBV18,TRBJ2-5,TGTGCCAGCTCACTCTCGGACAGGGTGGTAGTCGAGACCCAGTACTTC,CASSLSDRVVVETQYF
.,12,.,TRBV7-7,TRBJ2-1,TGTGCTAGCCAGGCCAGCTCGGGGGAGCAGTTCTTC,CASQASSGEQFF
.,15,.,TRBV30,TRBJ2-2,TGTGCCTGGGGGAGGACCACCGGGGGAAACGGGGAGCTGTTTTTT,CAWGRTTGGNGELFF
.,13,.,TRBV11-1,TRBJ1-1,TGTGCCAGCAGACCAAGGGGACTCACTGAAGCTTTCTTT,CASRPRGLTEAFF
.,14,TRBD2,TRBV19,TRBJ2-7,TGTGCCAGTACCGCGTCCCCCGCGGGAGGAAGACAGTACTTC,CASTASPAGGRQYF
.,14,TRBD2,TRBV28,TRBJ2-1,TGTGCCAGCAGTTTGGCTCTAGCGGGAGGTGAGCAGTTCTTC,CASSLALAGGEQFF
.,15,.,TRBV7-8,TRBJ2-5,TGTGCCAGCAGCCTGGGGGGGGCAGTAAGTGAGACCCAGTACTTC,CASSLGGAVSETQYF
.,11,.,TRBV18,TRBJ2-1,TGTGCCAGCTCACCTACGGATGAGCAGTTCTTC,CASSPTDEQFF
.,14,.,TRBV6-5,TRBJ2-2,TGTGCCAGCAGTCCCCGATTTGGAACCGGGGAGCTGTTTTTT,CASSPRFGTGELFF
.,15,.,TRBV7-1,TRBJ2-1,TGTGCCAGCAGCTCGCTGGGGGGTTCAGACAATGAGCAGTTCTTC,CASSSLGGSDNEQFF
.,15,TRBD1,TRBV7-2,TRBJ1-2,TGTGCCAGCAGCTTAGCCCGGACAGGGTTGGGTGGCTACACCTTC,CASSLARTGLGGYTF
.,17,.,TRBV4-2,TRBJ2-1,TGTGCCAGCAGCCTCAGATTAGGCGGCAGCTCCTACAATGAGCAGTTCTTC,CASSLRLGGSSYNEQFF
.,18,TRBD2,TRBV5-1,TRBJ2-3,TGCGCCAGCAGCTTGGGGCTAGCGGGAGGAAGATGGACAGATACGCAGTATTTT,CASSLGLAGGRWTDTQYF
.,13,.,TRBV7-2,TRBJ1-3,TGTGCCAGCAGCTTAAAGGCAGGAAACACCATATATTTT,CASSLKAGNTIYF
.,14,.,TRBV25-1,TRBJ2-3,TGTGCCAGCAGTGAGGGGACTGCGTTGGGTACGCAGTATTTT,CASSEGTALGTQYF
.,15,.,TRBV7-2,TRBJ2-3,TGTGCCAGCAGCTTAGTCGGGCAGGGTTTAGATACGCAGTATTTT,CASSLVGQGLDTQYF
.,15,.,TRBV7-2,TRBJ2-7,TGTGCCAGCAGCTTAGTTCGTCCAGGAATTTACGAGCAGTACTTC,CASSLVRPGIYEQYF
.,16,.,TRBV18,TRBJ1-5,TGTGCCAGCTCACCACAACGGGACGGAACTAATCAGCCCCAGCATTTT,CASSPQRDGTNQPQHF
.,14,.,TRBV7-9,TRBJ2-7,TGTGCCAGCAGCCCCCGGACGGACTCTTGGGAGCAGTACTTC,CASSPRTDSWEQYF
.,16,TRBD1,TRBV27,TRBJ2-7,TGTGCCAGCAGAGCTGCGACAGGGTTCCGGATCGACGAGCAGTACTTC,CASRAATGFRIDEQYF
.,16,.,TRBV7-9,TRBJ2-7,TGTGCCAGCAGCCCGACACGAAACTTGGCCTCCTACGAGCAGTACTTC,CASSPTRNLASYEQYF
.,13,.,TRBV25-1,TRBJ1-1,TGTGCCAGCAGTGGGACACGGGGCACTGAAGCTTTCTTT,CASSGTRGTEAFF
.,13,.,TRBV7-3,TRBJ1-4,TGTGCCAGCAGCTTAACGCCGCGCGAAAAACTGTTTTTT,CASSLTPREKLFF
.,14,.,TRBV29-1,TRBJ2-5,TGCAGCGTCGCCGGGACGTCGGGTCAAGAGACCCAGTACTTC,CSVAGTSGQETQYF
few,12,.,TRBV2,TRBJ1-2,TGTGCCAGCAGTGAACAGGGAGGTGGCTACACCTTC,CASSEQGGGYTF
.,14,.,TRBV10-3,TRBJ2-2,TGTGCCATCAGACGGGACCATTCCACCGGGGAGCTGTTTTTT,CAIRRDHSTGELFF
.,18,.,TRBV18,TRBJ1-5,TGTGCCAGCTCACCAAACAAGGAGGGAATTGCAAACAATCAGCCCCAGCATTTT,CASSPNKEGIANNQPQHF
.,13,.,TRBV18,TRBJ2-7,TGTGCCAGCTCACCTGGGTCTCAGAGGGAGCAGTACTTC,CASSPGSQREQYF
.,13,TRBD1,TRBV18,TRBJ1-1,TGTGCCAGCTCACCCGGACAGGGAGCTGAAGCTTTCTTT,CASSPGQGAEAFF
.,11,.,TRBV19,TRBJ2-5,TGTGCCACCATGAGCCAGGAGACCCAGTACTTC,CATMSQETQYF
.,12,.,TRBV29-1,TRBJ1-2,TGCAGCGCAACCCAGGGGCGCTATGGCTACACCTTC,CSATQGRYGYTF
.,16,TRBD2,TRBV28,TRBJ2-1,TGTGCCAGCAGACGGGGGGGCATCATCAATTACAATGAGCAGTTCTTC,CASRRGGIINYNEQFF
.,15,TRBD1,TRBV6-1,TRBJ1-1,TGTGCCAGCAGACCCGGGGACAGGCCGAACACTGAAGCTTTCTTT,CASRPGDRPNTEAFF
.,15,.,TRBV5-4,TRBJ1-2,TGTGCCAGCAGCTTGGAGGGGGTAGTTAACTATGGCTACACCTTC,CASSLEGVVNYGYTF
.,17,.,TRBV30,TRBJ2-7,TGTGCCTGGACCAACACGAATAGGCAGGGGGGATCCTACGAGCAGTACTTC,CAWTNTNRQGGSYEQYF
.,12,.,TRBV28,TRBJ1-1,TGTGCCAGCAGTCCTCCCGGGGCTGAAGCTTTCTTT,CASSPPGAEAFF
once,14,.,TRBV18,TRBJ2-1,TGTGCCAGCTCACCGAACGGAGATGACAATGAGCAGTTCTTC,CASSPNGDDNEQFF
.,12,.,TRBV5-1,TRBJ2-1,TGCGCCAGCAGCCTCACCGACAATGAGCAGTTCTTC,CASSLTDNEQFF
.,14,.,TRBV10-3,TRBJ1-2,TGTGCCATCAAACCCCCCTTCGGGGACTATGGCTACACCTTC,CAIKPPFGDYGYTF